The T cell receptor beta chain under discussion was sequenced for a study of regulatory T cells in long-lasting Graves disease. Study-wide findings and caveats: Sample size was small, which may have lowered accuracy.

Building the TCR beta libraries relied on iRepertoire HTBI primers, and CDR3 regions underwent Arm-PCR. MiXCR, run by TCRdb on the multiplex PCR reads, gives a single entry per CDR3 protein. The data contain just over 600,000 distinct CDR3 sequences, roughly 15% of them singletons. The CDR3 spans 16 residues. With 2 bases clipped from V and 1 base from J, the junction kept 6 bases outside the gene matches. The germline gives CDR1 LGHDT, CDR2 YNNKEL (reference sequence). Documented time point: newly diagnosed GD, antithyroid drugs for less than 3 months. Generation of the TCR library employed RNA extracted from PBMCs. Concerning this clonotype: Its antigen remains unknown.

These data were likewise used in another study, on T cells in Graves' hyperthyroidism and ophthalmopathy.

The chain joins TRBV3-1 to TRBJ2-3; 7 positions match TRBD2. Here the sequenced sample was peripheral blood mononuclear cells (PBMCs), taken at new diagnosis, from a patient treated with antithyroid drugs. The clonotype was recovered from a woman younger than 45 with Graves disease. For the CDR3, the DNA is TGTGCCAGCAGCCAAACTAGCGTCAAGGGCACAGATACGCAGTATTTT. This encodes CASSQTSVKGTDTQYF.